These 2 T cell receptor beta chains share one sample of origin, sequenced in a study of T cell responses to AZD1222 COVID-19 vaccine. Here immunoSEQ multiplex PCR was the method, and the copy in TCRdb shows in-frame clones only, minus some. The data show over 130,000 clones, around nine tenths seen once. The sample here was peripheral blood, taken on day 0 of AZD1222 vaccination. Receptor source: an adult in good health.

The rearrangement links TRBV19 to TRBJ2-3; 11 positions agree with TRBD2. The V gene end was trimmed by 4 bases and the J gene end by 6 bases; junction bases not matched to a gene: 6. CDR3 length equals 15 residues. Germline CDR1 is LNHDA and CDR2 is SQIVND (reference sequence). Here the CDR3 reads CASSTSGGPGDTQYF. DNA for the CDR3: TGTGCCAGTAGTACTAGCGGGGGGCCGGGGGATACGCAGTATTTT.

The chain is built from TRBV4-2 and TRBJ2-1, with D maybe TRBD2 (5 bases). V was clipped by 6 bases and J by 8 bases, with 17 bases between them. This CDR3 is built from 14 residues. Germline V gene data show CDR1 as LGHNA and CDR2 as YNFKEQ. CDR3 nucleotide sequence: TGTGCCAGCAGGCCTGACTTCGCGGGCGATGAGCAGTTCTTC. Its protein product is CASRPDFAGDEQFF.